Following are 17 T cell receptor beta chains from one sample sequenced in a study of neurological immune-mediated disorders. TCRdb redid the calling of the 5' RACE reads with MiXCR, one entry per CDR3 protein. The table records 45,000 to 50,000 distinct CDR3 sequences, around 2.9% of them present only once. The sample was PBMCs. All receptors derive from a woman aged 45-60 years with multiple sclerosis.

There are many counts of this clonotype. This chain links TRBV27 with TRBJ1-1; D remains unclear. Between the trimmed V and J ends, which lost 3 bases and 0 bases, there was a span of 20 bases. Per the germline V gene, CDR1 is MNHEY and CDR2 is SMNVEV (reference sequence). This CDR3 is 18 amino acids long. The CDR3 DNA is TGTGCCAGCAGTTTTCTGCCGGGGTCCCCTCAGTTGAACACTGAAGCTTTCTTT. Translated: CASSFLPGSPQLNTEAFF.

This clonotype was counted many times. The rearrangement joins TRBV7-2 to TRBJ1-1; D unresolved. Germline V gives CDR1 SGHTA, CDR2 FQGNSA. V was pared by 5 bases and J by 1 base, with 8 bases between. This CDR3 comprises 13 residues. The CDR3 sequence: CASSTQENTEAFF. The CDR3, as DNA: TGTGCCAGCAGCACGCAGGAGAACACTGAAGCTTTCTTT.

This clonotype has at least ten counts. The V and J genes are TRBV20-1 and TRBJ2-3; the match to TRBD2 covers 10 bases. CDR3 length: 15 amino acids. V shed 5 bases and J 4 bases; nucleotides not matched to a gene: 9. The germline gives CDR1 DFQATT, CDR2 SNEGSKA (reference sequence). CDR3 protein: CSAPKASGSADTQYF. The DNA of the CDR3 is TGCAGTGCTCCTAAGGCTAGCGGGAGCGCAGATACGCAGTATTTT.

This clonotype was picked up many times. A junction boundary mismatches the germline segment, possibly from a read error. The rearrangement links TRBV7-2 to TRBJ2-5; a weak D match, TRBD1 (5 bases). CDR3 length equals 14 residues. Germline V gene sequence: CDR1 SGHTA, CDR2 FQGNSA. In DNA form, the CDR3 reads TGTGCCAGTAGCTTAGAGAACAGGCCAGAGACCCAGTACTTC. Protein product: CASSLENRPETQYF.

In its sample, this clonotype was seen many times. The chain combines TRBV20-1 with TRBJ2-1; 7 positions agree with TRBD2. Germline values: CDR1 DFQATT, CDR2 SNEGSKA (reference sequence). V lost 6 bases, J lost 2 bases, and 7 bases stayed unmatched. CDR3 length: 14 amino acids. Here the CDR3 reads CSAPEAGPYNEQFF. CDR3 DNA sequence: TGCAGTGCCCCCGAAGCGGGGCCCTACAATGAGCAGTTCTTC.

By frequency in the sample, this clonotype is medium-sized. The V and J genes are TRBV19 and TRBJ2-5, with no clear D. CDR3 size: 13 residues. Deletions cut 3 bases from V and 4 bases from J, with 9 bases between. Germline CDR1 is LNHDA and CDR2 is SQIVND (reference sequence). This CDR3 is CASSIDTLETQYF. The CDR3 nucleotides read TGTGCCAGTAGTATTGACACACTAGAGACCCAGTACTTC.

This clonotype was picked up many times. This chain joins TRBV15 and TRBJ2-3; TRBD1 might be the D (6 bases). V lost 6 bases and J 0 bases, leaving 16 bases between the germline ends. Germline-derived CDR1 and CDR2 are LNHNV and YYDKDF (reference sequence). This CDR3 comprises 16 residues. The CDR3 here is CATSPLDRSSTDTQYF. The CDR3 DNA follows: TGTGCCACCAGTCCCCTTGACAGGTCTAGCACAGATACGCAGTATTTT.

This clonotype was seen at least ten times. The chain is built from TRBV5-6 and TRBJ2-1; D is uncertain. Per the germline V gene, CDR1 is SGHDT and CDR2 is YYEEEE. The CDR3 spans 12 residues. Between the trimmed V and J ends, which lost 3 bases and 7 bases, there was a span of 8 bases. The CDR3 protein is CASSWGTNEQFF. CDR3 in DNA: TGTGCCAGCAGCTGGGGTACTAATGAGCAGTTCTTC.

This clonotype was detected once. As the CDR3 is not closed by the conserved phenylalanine or tryptophan, this likely results from a read error. The V gene is TRBV24-1, the J gene TRBJ2-1; the match to TRBD1 covers 7 bases. Germline values: CDR1 KGHDR, CDR2 SFDVKD. The CDR3 consists of 13 residues. V gave up 3 bases and J gave up 9 bases; unmatched junction bases: 4. The CDR3 loop is CATSDANRGEQFN. The CDR3 nucleotides are TGTGCCACCAGTGATGCTAACAGGGGTGAGCAGTTCAAC.

This clonotype was recorded many times. This chain joins TRBV9 and TRBJ1-4; tentative D call: TRBD1 (6 bases). Per germline, CDR1 SGDLS and CDR2 YYNGEE. V lost 3 bases to trimming and J lost 4 bases, with 13 bases between them. The CDR3 has 15 residues. The CDR3 region has the DNA TGTGCCAGCAGCGAAGGCAGGGGCTTTAATGAAAAACTGTTTTTT. Translating gives CASSEGRGFNEKLFF.

This clonotype was found many times. J is TRBJ2-7 and V is TRBV28, with 9 positions matching TRBD1. CDR3 size: 16 residues. The V and J ends lost 3 bases and 5 bases, in that order; junction bases with no gene match: 11. Germline V gene lookup returns CDR1 MDHEN and CDR2 SYDVKM. CDR3 coding DNA: TGTGCCAGCAGTTTCGGACACGGGACAGGGATCAACGAGCAGTACTTC. Its translation is CASSFGHGTGINEQYF.

This clonotype showed up many times. The chain recombines TRBV12-3 or TRBV12-4 with TRBJ1-1, with D unresolved. This CDR3 has 13 residues. Trimming removed 0 bases from V and 5 bases from J, with 7 bases in between. The CDR3: CASSLAGVTEAFF. The CDR3 DNA is TGTGCCAGCAGTTTAGCGGGTGTAACTGAAGCTTTCTTT.

This clonotype was seen many times. The chain combines TRBV27 with TRBJ2-7; 12 nucleotides match TRBD2. This CDR3 comprises 20 residues. The junction had 18 bases not matched to a gene; V was cut back by 4 bases and J by 2 bases. Looked up from germline, CDR1 is MNHEY and CDR2 is SMNVEV (reference sequence). CDR3 in amino acids: CASSSLHSFSSGRAPYEQYF. Written as DNA, the CDR3 is TGTGCCAGCAGTTCACTCCACTCTTTTTCTAGCGGGAGGGCCCCCTACGAGCAGTACTTC.

This clonotype was observed many times. V gene TRBV3-1 combines with J gene TRBJ2-3; no clear D gene. The V end lost 8 bases, the J end lost 0 bases, and 9 bases lay between the germline ends. This CDR3 region has 13 residues. The germline gives CDR1 LGHDT, CDR2 YNNKEL (reference sequence). CDR3 DNA: TGTGCCAGCCGAGCATCTAGCACAGATACGCAGTATTTT. Encoded protein: CASRASSTDTQYF.

Ten or more counts support this clonotype. This chain connects TRBV12-3 or TRBV12-4 to TRBJ2-3; TRBD2 is a possible D gene (5 bases). The CDR3 runs to 17 residues. Trimming took off 2 bases at V and 2 bases at J, with 17 bases between the two ends. The DNA for the CDR3 is TGTGCCAGCAGTTTAAGGCTTGGGGTGGGAGCCACAGATACGCAGTATTTT. Amino acids: CASSLRLGVGATDTQYF.

The table lists this clonotype with many counts. V and J are TRBV15 and TRBJ1-6, with D possibly TRBD1 on 5 matching bases. This CDR3 has 21 amino acids. Per the germline V gene, CDR1 is LNHNV and CDR2 is YYDKDF (reference sequence). Trimming pared 0 bases from V and 15 bases from J, leaving 36 bases between. CDR3 in amino acids: CATSRDSADIRKTPMTEILHF. CDR3 bases: TGTGCCACCAGCAGAGATTCGGCGGACATCCGGAAAACTCCTATGACCGAAATCCTCCACTTT.

This clonotype was counted ten times or more. V is TRBV20-1 and J is TRBJ2-2, with 11 bases that match TRBD2. Per the germline V gene, CDR1 is DFQATT and CDR2 is SNEGSKA (reference sequence). J was trimmed by 5 bases and V by 3 bases; bases with no gene match: 2. This CDR3 has 14 residues. CDR3 sequence (DNA): TGCAGTGCTAGTAGCGGGAGGGGGACCGGGGAGCTGTTTTTT. Translating gives CSASSGRGTGELFF.